This TCR beta chain is drawn from a study of T-cell memory formation after mild COVID-19. Study-wide background: TCR clusters showed largely donor specificity.

From the 5' RACE reads, TCRdb called clonotypes with MiXCR, one entry per CDR3 protein. The sample has about 430,000 distinct CDR3 sequences; 20% to 25% are singletons. Details on this clonotype: Antigen specificity is unknown.

Overall study findings and caveats: CD4+ contracting clones lay mainly in CM and EM, CD8+ ones in EMRA. Pre-infection memory carried some responding clones, suggesting that cross-reactive memory joined. Clones contracting over day 15 to 85 were CD4/CD8 balanced, with later expanders leaning CD4+.

CDR1 is KGHSH and CDR2 is LQKENI in the germline V gene. Trimming pared 2 bases from V and 7 bases from J, leaving 11 bases between. The CDR3 extends over 13 amino acids. The clonotype comes from an adult woman who had mild COVID-19 (a few samples of this study predate the infection). Cell type and time point are not known. V is TRBV18 and J is TRBJ1-2; a possible D gene is TRBD1 (5 bases). Sequencing was performed on PBMCs or a T cell subset sorted from them (not recorded which). CDR3 loop: CASSPEVGGGYTF. CDR3 coding DNA: TGTGCCAGCTCACCAGAAGTCGGGGGTGGCTACACCTTC.